Described below is a single T cell receptor (beta chain) sequence and its context. Its antigen is still unknown. The CDR3 covers 15 residues. V gave up 6 bases and J gave up 6 bases, with 18 bases separating them. Germline CDR1 reads LNHDA; CDR2 reads SQIVND (reference sequence). 13 Jbeta primers and 60 Vbeta primers were used for the PCR. Here immunoSEQ multiplex PCR was the method, and the copy in TCRdb shows in-frame clones only, minus some. The sample has 170,000 or so clones. The data derive from a study of cytomegalovirus exposure and HLA in healthy donors. Looking at the study overall: Clustering assigned approximately 78% of the approximately 400 genotyped donors to the Caucasian-associated ancestry cluster.

Study-wide points: Excluded were some V segments that proved indistinguishable, including TRBV6-2 and TRBV6-3.

Sequenced sample: PBMCs. The rearrangement joins TRBV19 to TRBJ1-5, with D perhaps matching TRBD1 (6 bases). This receptor was obtained from a man aged 25 to 40 in good health and CMV-seronegative. The CDR3: CASRKGQGESQPQHF. The CDR3 bases are TGTGCCAGTAGGAAGGGACAAGGAGAGAGTCAGCCCCAGCATTTT.